One sample yielded the 9 T cell receptor beta chains listed below, sequenced in a study of shared clonotypes between healthy human individuals. Method: immunoSEQ multiplex PCR; TCRdb's copy keeps in-frame clones and lacks some. The table lists about 2 million clones, approximately 95% of them singletons, with 1.2% in the top ten. CD8 cells regarded as naive lacked CD45RO, were positively chosen for CCR7, and omitted terminally differentiated effector memory CD45RA+ cells. Material for sequencing was naive CD8+ T cells sorted from blood. The receptors originated from a man between 18 and 29 years old in good health.

The DNA of the CDR3 is TGTGCCAGCAGCTGGAACGGGGGAATGGATCAGCCCCAGCATTTT. It specifies CASSWNGGMDQPQHF. V gene TRBV5-4 combines with J gene TRBJ1-5, with a possible D match to TRBD1 (5 bases). The CDR3 is 15 amino acids. Germline V gives CDR1 SGHNT, CDR2 YYREEE (reference sequence). V lost 3 bases and J 5 bases, leaving 15 bases between the germline ends.

Note on this clone: The same CDR3 can be traced to other DNA sequences in this sample. V and J are TRBV4-1 and TRBJ2-7; TRBD1 is a possible D gene (6 bases). Germline V CDR1 and CDR2: MGHRA, YSYEKL. The CDR3 sequence is 14 residues long. The germline V and J ends were trimmed by 0 bases and 2 bases, with 8 bases remaining between them. The CDR3 region is CASSQDRGPYEQYF. In DNA form, the CDR3 reads TGCGCCAGCAGCCAAGACAGGGGCCCCTACGAGCAGTACTTC.

The gene calls are TRBV9 and TRBJ2-3, with D perhaps TRBD2 (5 bases). Per germline, CDR1 SGDLS and CDR2 YYNGEE. The CDR3 has 14 residues. V was shortened by 3 bases and J by 0 bases, with 8 bases between the two germline ends. The CDR3 here is CASSGRRSTDTQYF. The CDR3 DNA follows: TGTGCCAGCAGCGGTAGGAGGAGCACAGATACGCAGTATTTT.

This chain links TRBV2 with TRBJ2-1; D assignment may be TRBD1 or TRBD2 (5 bases each). The germline V gene has CDR1 SNHLY and CDR2 FYNNEI. The CDR3 loop spans 14 amino acids. V was trimmed by 2 bases and J by 6 bases, leaving 11 bases between them. The CDR3 sequence: CASSEMERGNEQFF. CDR3 nucleotides: TGTGCCAGCAGTGAAATGGAGAGGGGCAATGAGCAGTTCTTC.

A note on this clone: This same CDR3 is encoded by further DNA sequences in the sample. The V and J genes are TRBV28 and TRBJ1-2; TRBD1 might be the D (6 bases). This CDR3 contains 14 residues. CDR1 and CDR2 from the germline V gene are MDHEN and SYDVKM. Deletions cut 3 bases from V and 5 bases from J, with 13 bases between. The CDR3 DNA is TGTGCCAGCAGTTTGGCAGGGGAGGGATATGGCTACACCTTC. It yields the protein CASSLAGEGYGYTF.

V is TRBV18 and J is TRBJ2-3; possible D gene TRBD1, 6 bases. Germline V gives CDR1 KGHSH, CDR2 LQKENI. The CDR3 loop spans 15 amino acids. Trimming shortened V by 1 base and J by 4 bases, and 12 bases separated the two germline ends. The CDR3 DNA reads as TGTGCCAGCTCACCACTCAGGGGAGAGGCAGATACGCAGTATTTT. It encodes CASSPLRGEADTQYF. Full variable domain (outside the CDR3, taken from reference TRBV18 and TRBJ2-3): NAGVMQNPRHLVRRRGQEARLRCSPMKGHSHVYWYRQLPEEGLKFMVYLQKENIIDESGMPKERFSAEFPKEGPSILRIQQVVRGDSAAYFCASSPLRGEADTQYFGPGTRLTVL.

The chain recombines TRBV7-9 with TRBJ1-3, with D tentatively TRBD1 (5 bases). Germline CDR1 is SEHNR and CDR2 is FQNEAQ (reference sequence). The CDR3 extends over 14 amino acids. V was clipped by 6 bases and J by 10 bases, with 19 bases between them. This CDR3 reads CASSPGPGKNTIYF. In nucleotides, the CDR3 is TGTGCCAGCAGTCCGGGGCCTGGGAAGAATACCATATATTTT.

The rearrangement links TRBV2 to TRBJ2-7; 7 positions agree with TRBD1. This CDR3 has 16 amino acids. Germline values: CDR1 SNHLY, CDR2 FYNNEI. With 2 bases clipped from V and 1 base from J, the junction kept 8 bases outside the gene matches. Here the CDR3 reads CASSESRGQLSYEQYF. CDR3 DNA sequence: TGTGCCAGCAGTGAATCTAGGGGGCAACTTTCCTACGAGCAGTACTTC.

In regard to this clone: The same CDR3 is also encoded by other DNA sequences in this sample. The rearrangement joins TRBV9 to TRBJ2-5; D may be TRBD1 (5 bases). This CDR3 spans 14 amino acids. Germline lookup yields CDR1 SGDLS and CDR2 YYNGEE. The V and J ends lost 3 bases and 1 base respectively, with 10 bases between them. CDR3 sequence reads: CASSGSGIQETQYF. CDR3 DNA sequence: TGTGCCAGCAGCGGCTCAGGGATCCAAGAGACCCAGTACTTC.